The rows below give T cell receptor beta chains drawn from one sample of a study of T cell responses to AZD1222 COVID-19 vaccine. Produced via immunoSEQ multiplex PCR; TCRdb's table is partial and in-frame only. Here the sample spans tens of thousands of clones, 80% to 95% being singletons. The source was peripheral blood, collected on day 0 of MenACWY control vaccination. The receptor set was obtained from an adult in good health. CDR3s include the opening cysteine and the closing phenylalanine or tryptophan. The order of the fields is J gene, V gene, D gene, clone size, CDR3 length, CDR3 DNA, CDR3 protein. D genes are given only for firm matches. Not all rows give a size; the values are once, few, many and, for expanded clones, a class.

J: TRBJ1-5
V: TRBV30
D: .
size: .
length: 15
DNA: TGTGCCTGGAGTGGGGGACAATCCAGCAATCAGCCCCAGCATTTT
CDR3: CAWSGGQSSNQPQHF

J: TRBJ1-4
V: TRBV6-2/TRBV6-3
D: .
size: .
length: 14
DNA: TGTGCCAGCAGTTATGGACCGTATAATGAAAAACTGTTTTTT
CDR3: CASSYGPYNEKLFF

J: TRBJ2-3
V: TRBV2
D: TRBD1
size: once
length: 13
DNA: TGTGCCAGCAGTGACACAGGGGTTGATACGCAGTATTTT
CDR3: CASSDTGVDTQYF

J: TRBJ1-1
V: TRBV7-9
D: .
size: .
length: 15
DNA: TGTGCCAGCAGCGAAGAGGACGTTTGGAACACTGAAGCTTTCTTT
CDR3: CASSEEDVWNTEAFF

J: TRBJ1-5
V: TRBV7-2
D: .
size: .
length: 13
DNA: TGTGCCAGCAGCGCCCAGGGTTCGCAGCCCCAGCATTTT
CDR3: CASSAQGSQPQHF

J: TRBJ2-2
V: TRBV11-1
D: TRBD2
size: .
length: 15
DNA: TGTGCCAGCAGCTATTTAGCGGGTGGGAACGGGGAGCTGTTTTTT
CDR3: CASSYLAGGNGELFF

J: TRBJ1-1
V: TRBV7-9
D: .
size: .
length: 13
DNA: TGTGCCAGCAGCCTCGAAGGGGACAATGAAGCTTTCTTT
CDR3: CASSLEGDNEAFF

J: TRBJ1-1
V: TRBV6-2/TRBV6-3
D: TRBD1
size: .
length: 15
DNA: TGTGCCAGCAGTTCCTGGACAGGAAGGTACACTGAAGCTTTCTTT
CDR3: CASSSWTGRYTEAFF

J: TRBJ2-7
V: TRBV27
D: .
size: .
length: 18
DNA: TGTGCCAGCAGTTTCGACCCTCCCGGGGCGGGGGCTCCCTACGAGCAGTACTTC
CDR3: CASSFDPPGAGAPYEQYF

J: TRBJ2-1
V: TRBV19
D: .
size: .
length: 17
DNA: TGTGCCAGTAGCCAAAATGGACCACCCCCTGTTGTCGATGAGCAGTTCTTC
CDR3: CASSQNGPPPVVDEQFF

J: TRBJ2-7
V: TRBV7-2
D: .
size: few
length: 12
DNA: TGTGCCAGCAGCTTACCCCCAGACGAGCAGTACTTC
CDR3: CASSLPPDEQYF

J: TRBJ1-5
V: TRBV4-1
D: TRBD1
size: .
length: 15
DNA: TGCGCCAGCAGCCAATCGACAGGGGTCAATCAGCCCCAGCATTTT
CDR3: CASSQSTGVNQPQHF

J: TRBJ1-2
V: TRBV3-1/TRBV3-2
D: TRBD1
size: .
length: 12
DNA: TGTGCCAGCACCACAGGGGAAAATGGCTACACCTTC
CDR3: CASTTGENGYTF

J: TRBJ1-2
V: TRBV29-1
D: .
size: .
length: 11
DNA: TGCAGCGTTGAAGAGGGGCGAGGCTACACCTTC
CDR3: CSVEEGRGYTF

J: TRBJ1-1
V: TRBV11-2
D: .
size: .
length: 11
DNA: TGTGCCAGCAGCCAACAGATTGAAGCTTTCTTT
CDR3: CASSQQIEAFF

J: TRBJ1-1
V: TRBV6-2/TRBV6-3
D: .
size: .
length: 13
DNA: TGTGCCAGCAGTTACTGGGGAGGGGGGGAAGCTTTCTTT
CDR3: CASSYWGGGEAFF

J: TRBJ2-3
V: TRBV5-4
D: TRBD2
size: .
length: 15
DNA: TGTGCCAGCTTCCCTAGCGGACGATACACAGATACGCAGTATTTT
CDR3: CASFPSGRYTDTQYF

J: TRBJ2-5
V: TRBV19
D: .
size: once
length: 14
DNA: TGTGCCAGTAGTATTGTGGGAGGCCAAGAGACCCAGTACTTC
CDR3: CASSIVGGQETQYF

J: TRBJ1-5
V: TRBV30
D: .
size: .
length: 13
DNA: TGTGCCTGGAGTTCTGGGATCAGCGGGCCCCAGCATTTT
CDR3: CAWSSGISGPQHF